This TCR beta chain was found in a study of control samples from healthy donors and cancer patients. This clone was picked up one time. The ends lost 4 bases at V and 4 bases at J; junction bases unmatched: 8. The length of the CDR3 is 15 residues. Germline assignment: CDR1 SGHNT and CDR2 YYREEE (reference sequence). TCRdb keeps only in-frame clones here, not all; method: immunoSEQ multiplex PCR. The sample lists about 82,000 clones, more than 75% seen once, with roughly a fifth in the top ten. The clonotype originates from a man aged 50-60 years in good health. The material sequenced was blood. The chain employs TRBV5-4 and TRBJ2-1; 7 positions agree with TRBD1. In DNA, the CDR3 is TGTGCCAGCAGCACCGGGACAGTCACTTACAATGAGCAGTTCTTC. Translation: CASSTGTVTYNEQFF. The full variable domain, completed using reference TRBV5-4 and TRBJ2-1, is ETGVTQSPTHLIKTRGQQVTLRCSSQSGHNTVSWYQQALGQGPQFIFQYYREEENGRGNFPPRFSGLQFPNYSSELNVNALELDDSALYLCASSTGTVTYNEQFFGPGTRLTVL.